The next 10 T cell receptor beta chains were all read from a single sample in a study of blood T cell repertoires in COVID-19. Repertoires were generated with immunoSEQ multiplex PCR, while TCRdb's copy carries only in-frame clones and drops some. This sample yields roughly 120,000 clones, of which around 86% are seen a single time; around 5% belongs to the top ten. Sequenced sample: peripheral blood. These receptors were taken from a human donor in a cohort sampled during active COVID-19.

This chain uses TRBV19 with TRBJ2-1; TRBD2 aligns across 10 bases. Losses at the gene ends were 5 bases for V and 0 bases for J; bases not matched to a gene: 4. The CDR3 totals 16 residues. Germline-derived CDR1 and CDR2 are LNHDA and SQIVND (reference sequence). DNA for the CDR3: TGTGCCAGTAGTGGACTAGCGGTCCCCTCCTACAATGAGCAGTTCTTC. Its protein is CASSGLAVPSYNEQFF. Variable domain in full (rest from reference TRBV19 and TRBJ2-1): DGGITQSPKYLFRKEGQNVTLSCEQNLNHDAMYWYRQDPGQGLRLIYYSQIVNDFQKGDIAEGYSVSREKKESFPLTVTSAQKNPTAFYLCASSGLAVPSYNEQFFGPGTRLTVL.

This sequence joins TRBV4-3 and TRBJ1-2; D ambiguous. Germline CDR1 reads LGHNA; CDR2 reads YSLEER. The germline V and J ends were trimmed by 4 bases and 0 bases, with 9 bases remaining between them. The CDR3 sequence is 14 residues long. The CDR3 DNA follows: TGCGCCAGCAGCCCCCCGGGAGCTAACTATGGCTACACCTTC. It encodes CASSPPGANYGYTF.

V is TRBV5-4 and J is TRBJ2-1; 13 bases map to TRBD2. The CDR3 is 20 residues long. CDR1 SGHNT and CDR2 YYREEE come from the germline V gene (reference sequence). The V segment lost 0 bases and the J segment 6 bases; nucleotides outside the gene matches: 15. The CDR3 protein is CASSLEGSGLAGLGVNEQFF. CDR3 nucleotides: TGTGCCAGCAGCTTGGAAGGGTCGGGACTAGCGGGACTGGGAGTCAATGAGCAGTTCTTC.

V and J are TRBV18 and TRBJ2-4; TRBD1 agrees at 7 bases. The CDR3 is 14 amino acids. Trimming cost V 3 bases and J 4 bases; bases outside gene matches: 3. Germline V gene lookup returns CDR1 KGHSH and CDR2 LQKENI. The CDR3 DNA follows: TGTGCCAGCTCACCGCCGGGACAGAAAAACATTCAGTACTTC. It encodes CASSPPGQKNIQYF.

The chain joins TRBV6-6 to TRBJ1-3; tentative D call: TRBD1 (5 bases). The CDR3 is 14 residues long. Germline lookup yields CDR1 MNHNY and CDR2 SVGAGI (reference sequence). The V end lost 0 bases, the J end lost 3 bases, and 6 bases lay between the germline ends. The CDR3 is CASSYSTVGNTIYF. CDR3 DNA sequence: TGTGCCAGCAGTTACTCGACAGTTGGAAACACCATATATTTT.

The chain combines TRBV5-1 with TRBJ2-3, with 7 bases aligning to TRBD1. The trim removed 0 bases at V and 1 base at J, leaving 2 bases unmatched. This CDR3 spans 15 amino acids. CDR1 is SGHRS, CDR2 YFSETQ, per germline. In DNA, the CDR3 is TGCGCCAGCAGCTTGGAAGGACAGGGCACAGATACGCAGTATTTT. Its translation: CASSLEGQGTDTQYF.

The chain uses TRBV10-3 and TRBJ2-1, with TRBD2 matching 10 bases. J lost 8 bases, V lost 11 bases, and 6 bases had no gene match. Germline CDR1 and CDR2: ENHRY and SYGVKD. The CDR3 length is 12 residues. DNA of the CDR3: TGTGCCGCGACAGCGGGAGGGCATGAGCAGTTCTTC. Translation gives CAATAGGHEQFF.

V gene TRBV7-3 combines with J gene TRBJ2-1; 16 bases are a match to TRBD2. The CDR3 runs 16 residues. Germline CDR1 is SGHTA and CDR2 is FQGTGA. V gave up 4 bases and J gave up 9 bases; unmatched junction bases: 6. CDR3 region: CASSSPGLAGGGEQFF. CDR3 DNA: TGTGCCAGCAGCTCTCCGGGACTAGCGGGAGGGGGTGAGCAGTTCTTC.

The chain recombines TRBV7-9 with TRBJ2-1; 9 positions agree with TRBD2. The CDR3 spans 15 residues. With 6 bases clipped from V and 8 bases from J, the junction kept 11 bases outside the gene matches. Looked up from germline, CDR1 is SEHNR and CDR2 is FQNEAQ (reference sequence). The CDR3 here is CASRFGSGRGDEQFF. Written as DNA, the CDR3 is TGTGCCAGCAGGTTCGGTAGCGGGAGAGGCGATGAGCAGTTCTTC.

The chain links TRBV2 to TRBJ2-7, with 9 bases lining up with TRBD1. V lost 5 bases to trimming and J lost 5 bases; unmatched junction nucleotides: 4. In germline, CDR1 is SNHLY, CDR2 FYNNEI. This CDR3 has 13 amino acids. The CDR3 DNA reads TGTGCCAGCAGTTGGACAGGGGACAACGAGCAGTACTTC. This sequence encodes CASSWTGDNEQYF. Full variable domain (rest looked up from reference TRBV2 and TRBJ2-7): EPEVTQTPSHQVTQMGQEVILRCVPISNHLYFYWYRQILGQKVEFLVSFYNNEISEKSEIFDDQFSVERPDGSNFTLKIRSTKLEDSAMYFCASSWTGDNEQYFGPGTRLTVT.